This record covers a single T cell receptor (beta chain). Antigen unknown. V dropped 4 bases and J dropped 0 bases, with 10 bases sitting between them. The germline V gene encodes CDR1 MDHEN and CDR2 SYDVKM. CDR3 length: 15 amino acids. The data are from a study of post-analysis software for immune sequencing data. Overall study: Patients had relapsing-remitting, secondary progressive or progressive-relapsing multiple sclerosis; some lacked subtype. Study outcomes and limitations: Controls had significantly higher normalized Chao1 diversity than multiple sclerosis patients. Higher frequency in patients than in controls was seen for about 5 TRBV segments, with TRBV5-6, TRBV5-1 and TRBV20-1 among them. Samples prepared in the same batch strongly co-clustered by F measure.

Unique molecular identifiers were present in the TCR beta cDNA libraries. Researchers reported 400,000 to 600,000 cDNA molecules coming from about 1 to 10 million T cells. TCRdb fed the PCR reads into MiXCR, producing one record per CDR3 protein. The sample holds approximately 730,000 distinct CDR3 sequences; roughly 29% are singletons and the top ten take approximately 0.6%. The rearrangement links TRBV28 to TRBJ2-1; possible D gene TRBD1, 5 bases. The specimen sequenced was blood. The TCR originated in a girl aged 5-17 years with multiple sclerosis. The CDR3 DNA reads TGTGCCAGCAGTTCCAGGGCCCACTCCTACAATGAGCAGTTCTTC. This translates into CASSSRAHSYNEQFF.